What follows describes a single T cell receptor beta chain. This clone was picked up a small number of times. The antigen this receptor binds is unknown. The sample holds no much larger clone one base away, and base qualities are not on file. This entry comes from a study of shared clonotypes between healthy human individuals (dated by TCRdb to 2018 to 2021). Study-wide context: The cohort included a few men and a couple of women between 18 and 49 years of age. Libraries were prepared and TCR repertoires were sequenced by different laboratories using diverse techniques, in order to increase sequencing depth and limit assay-specific biases. Per donor, leukapheresis produced somewhere between about 0.94 and 9 billion PBMCs. For each donor, CD4 naive and CD4 memory were each given three plates, CD8 naive was given two plates, and CD8 memory was given one plate. Blood TCR repertoires of roughly 5 healthy adults were deeply sequenced to estimate repertoire size and the extent of clonotype sharing between individuals.

Points the paper makes about the study in general: Because the study included a small number of donors, the genetic and exposure-history diversity represented was limited. Estimated clonotype richness was generally larger for naive than for memory subsets. Based on pairwise subsampling, the degree of clonotype sharing among donors was expected to be affected by sequencing depth. Compared with non-shared clonotypes, clonotypes shared by all four sorted-subset donors had higher generation probabilities. Even with the large sequencing depth, rarefaction of the sorted-subset datasets indicated that sequencing was incomplete. Sharing across several donors was observed for around 4.8% of naive CD4, 3% to 3.5% of naive CD8, 2% to 2.5% of memory CD4, and around 0.4% of memory CD8 clonotypes. Only blood was sampled, and tissue TCR repertoires likely differ from those in blood.

Using the deep immunoSEQ assay, multiplex PCR amplified TCR CDR3 regions from genomic DNA. Genomic DNA extracted from each cell subset was distributed evenly over all wells of several immunoSEQ 96-well plates, and each plate served as one replicate. For sorted subsets, each replicate PCR was loaded with about 0.2 ug genomic DNA, equivalent to 30,000 or so T cell genomes. The purified libraries were quantified using a Qubit 3.0 fluorometer, sized with a Bioanalyzer 2100, and then quantified again using the KAPA Library Quantification kit. Each immunoSEQ 96-well plate was sequenced on its own single-read 150-cycle Illumina NextSeq 550 flow cell. On the study's bioinformatics: Because the immunoSEQ output included only junctional sequences and no quality scores, the filtering could not be the same as the filtering used for full-length reads. Sequences were annotated with PyIR, a Python wrapper for IgBLAST v1.9, and V/J genes and CDR3 were assigned using IMGT germline references. Reads with weak V/J assignments (E-value above 1e-6), missing CDR3, stop codons, out-of-frame junctions, or ambiguous translated residues were removed. A V3J clonotype was defined by an identical inferred V gene, J gene, and CDR3 amino acid sequence. To compute the percentage overlap between repertoires, the number of shared unique clonotypes was divided by the size of the smaller repertoire. Three approaches were used to assess repertoire richness: RTK rarefaction, the Chao1 estimator, and Recon v2.1 estimates of unobserved clonotypes. Generation probabilities were computed with OLGA for all TCRbeta clonotypes obtained by the gDNA method from several donors. Drawn from immuneACCESS, this table holds only the in-frame rearrangements with V and J called that TCRdb kept. Clones are partly lost; checked studies trace under half to an unresolved V gene and leave the rest unexplained. D and trimming were read from the DNA, whereas the V and J calls and clone size are those reported in that table. The sample has about 2.1 million clones on record, around 93% of them singletons. In total, the top ten clones hold around 1.7% of the sample.

The CDR3 spans 13 residues, from the cysteine through the phenylalanine. Only CDR3 DNA is held: 39 bases, read in frame from base 1. The germline V gene supplies CDR1 SQVTM and CDR2 ANQGSEA. Trimming accounts for 7 bases at V and 3 bases at J, while the number of junction bases matched to no gene is 8. CD8 naive samples were CD45RO-negative cells positively selected for CCR7, giving a CD45RA+CCR7+ population that excluded TemRA cells. Healthy HIV-negative adults with no recently reported acute infections or vaccinations were included as donors. Every donor was a Caucasian adult living in Nashville, Tennessee, USA. After blood collection by leukapheresis, PBMCs were isolated using Ficoll-Histopaque density gradient centrifugation and then cryopreserved in the vapor phase of liquid nitrogen. Analytical flow cytometry was used to check the purity and quantity of each magnetically sorted T cell population. Genomic DNA was isolated from each sorted fraction and quantified by UV absorbance on a Nanodrop 2000c.

Material for sequencing was naive CD8+ T cells from PBMCs. This specimen's cell subset or site label, per the study, means: CD45RA+CCR7+. This sequence was found in a man aged 18 to 35 in good health. Some clones in this sample may be carry-over from other donors' samples. The chain is assembled from TRBV29-1 and TRBJ2-7; TRBD1 fits 8 bases in the junction. This receptor carries the CDR3 CSARTGISYEQYF. The DNA is as follows: TGCAGCGCCCGGACAGGGATTAGCTACGAGCAGTACTTC.